Each of the 31 T cell receptor beta chains below was sequenced from the same sample in a study of blood T cell repertoires in COVID-19. Some clones are missing from TCRdb's copy, which holds only in-frame ones; the method was immunoSEQ multiplex PCR. This sample has about 230,000 clones, with 70% to 90% found just once. The sample taken for sequencing was PBMCs or T cells enriched from blood (not recorded which). The receptor source for this set is a man in his late teens or twenties who had recovered from COVID-19.

The chain joins TRBV6-1 to TRBJ1-6; unclear D gene. Trimming took off 3 bases at V and 8 bases at J, with 17 bases between the two ends. CDR1 and CDR2 (germline): MNHNS, SASEGT. The CDR3 spans 16 residues. Here the CDR3 reads CASSDDGRVIDSPLHF. The CDR3 nucleotides are TGTGCCAGCAGTGACGACGGGAGGGTGATTGATTCACCCCTCCACTTT.

The chain couples TRBV5-7 to TRBJ2-7, with 8 bases identical to TRBD1. TRBV5-7 is an open reading frame, and its role is uncertain. This CDR3 comprises 14 residues. Unmatched junction bases numbered 5, after V lost 3 bases and J lost 3 bases. CDR3 loop: CASSSDRGFYEQYF. CDR3 sequence (DNA): TGTGCCAGCAGCTCCGACAGGGGTTTCTACGAGCAGTACTTC.

This clone was observed at least ten times. The V and J genes are TRBV10-2 and TRBJ1-1, with D possibly being TRBD1 (5 bases). The CDR3 is 13 residues long. Deletions cut 4 bases from V and 1 base from J, with 7 bases between. CDR1 and CDR2 from the germline V gene are WSHSY and SAAADI. CDR3 sequence reads: CASSGQWNTEAFF. CDR3 coding DNA: TGCGCCAGCAGTGGACAGTGGAACACTGAAGCTTTCTTT.

The chain recombines TRBV4-1 with TRBJ1-5, with a weak D call TRBD1 (5 bases). The V end was cut by 1 base, the J end by 3 bases, with 10 bases between. The CDR3 has 15 amino acids. Germline V gives CDR1 MGHRA, CDR2 YSYEKL. This chain's CDR3 is CASSQVDSYNQPQHF. The DNA for the CDR3 is TGCGCCAGCAGCCAAGTTGACAGCTACAATCAGCCCCAGCATTTT.

The chain recombines TRBV6-5 with TRBJ2-1, with 12 bases lining up with TRBD2. The CDR3 extends over 15 amino acids. Unmatched junction bases numbered 7, after V lost 4 bases and J lost 9 bases. Germline V lookup: CDR1 MNHEY, CDR2 SVGAGI. CDR3 residues: CASSSLAGGPVEQFF. DNA for the CDR3: TGTGCCAGCAGTTCCCTAGCGGGAGGGCCGGTTGAGCAGTTCTTC.

This clone was counted a single time. This chain links TRBV2 with TRBJ1-2; D is perhaps TRBD1 (5 bases). CDR1 is SNHLY and CDR2 is FYNNEI in the germline V gene. The CDR3 totals 13 residues. The V and J ends lost 6 bases and 0 bases respectively, with 8 bases between them. CDR3 in amino acids: CASRAGANYGYTF. The CDR3 nucleotides read TGTGCCAGCAGGGCGGGGGCTAACTATGGCTACACCTTC. Combining the CDR3 with reference TRBV2 and TRBJ1-2 gives the whole variable domain EPEVTQTPSHQVTQMGQEVILRCVPISNHLYFYWYRQILGQKVEFLVSFYNNEISEKSEIFDDQFSVERPDGSNFTLKIRSTKLEDSAMYFCASRAGANYGYTFGSGTRLTVV.

The gene calls are TRBV7-3 and TRBJ1-2; 7 bases line up with TRBD1. The CDR3 runs 15 residues. CDR1 SGHTA and CDR2 FQGTGA come from the germline V gene. Trimming at V came to 0 bases and at J to 2 bases, leaving 3 bases not matched to a gene. Here the CDR3 DNA reads TGTGCCAGCAGCTTAACGGGACAGCCAAACTATGGCTACACCTTC. Its protein is CASSLTGQPNYGYTF.

The chain uses TRBV2 and TRBJ1-1; D gene unclear. The CDR3 covers 14 residues. Germline assignment: CDR1 SNHLY and CDR2 FYNNEI. Between the trimmed V and J ends, which lost 2 bases and 4 bases, there was a span of 11 bases. This CDR3 is CASSEQVSGTEAFF. The DNA for the CDR3 is TGTGCCAGCAGTGAACAGGTGTCTGGCACTGAAGCTTTCTTT.

The chain uses TRBV6-1 and TRBJ2-5, with 10 bases matching TRBD2. Trimming removed 0 bases from V and 2 bases from J; junction bases left unmatched: 0. The V gene's germline CDR1 is MNHNS and CDR2 SASEGT. The CDR3 has 15 residues. The CDR3 here is CASSEASGGQETQYF. The CDR3 coding sequence is TGTGCCAGCAGTGAAGCTAGCGGGGGGCAAGAGACCCAGTACTTC.

The rearrangement joins TRBV5-1 to TRBJ2-5; perhaps TRBD1 as D (6 bases). The V gene's germline CDR1 is SGHRS and CDR2 YFSETQ. CDR3 size: 14 residues. Trimming cost V 3 bases and J 0 bases, with 9 bases left between them. The CDR3 reads CASSSGQNQETQYF. CDR3 bases: TGCGCCAGCAGCTCCGGACAGAACCAAGAGACCCAGTACTTC.

This chain joins TRBV7-9 and TRBJ2-1, with D hard to call. CDR1 and CDR2 (germline): SEHNR, FQNEAQ (reference sequence). Trimming took 2 bases from V and 6 from J, leaving 20 bases between them. This CDR3 has 17 amino acids. CDR3 amino acids: CASSLPSSGSFGNEQFF. The CDR3, as DNA: TGTGCCAGCAGCTTACCCTCTTCAGGATCCTTTGGCAATGAGCAGTTCTTC.

The V and J genes are TRBV9 and TRBJ2-1; TRBD1 aligns across 9 bases. Trimming removed 4 bases from V and 5 bases from J; junction bases left unmatched: 7. The V gene's germline CDR1 is SGDLS and CDR2 YYNGEE. The CDR3 is 15 residues long. The DNA for the CDR3 is TGTGCCAGCAGCCCCCAGGGGGACAGGGACAATGAGCAGTTCTTC. Translating gives CASSPQGDRDNEQFF.

A remark on this clone: Additional DNA sequences in this sample encode the identical CDR3. The chain has TRBV28 and TRBJ2-3, with unresolved D. Germline V gives CDR1 MDHEN, CDR2 SYDVKM. Trimming took 6 bases from V and 1 from J, leaving 8 bases between them. The CDR3 runs to 13 residues. CDR3 in DNA: TGTGCCAGCAGCCTCCCAGGCACAGATACGCAGTATTTT. Amino acid sequence: CASSLPGTDTQYF.

This chain joins TRBV12-3 or TRBV12-4 and TRBJ1-3; no clear D. This CDR3 spans 13 amino acids. Trimming cost V 2 bases and J 4 bases, with 6 bases left between them. The chain's CDR3 is CASSLIEGNTIYF. CDR3 in DNA: TGTGCCAGCAGTTTAATCGAGGGAAACACCATATATTTT.

The chain combines TRBV7-2 with TRBJ2-2, with 8 bases lining up with TRBD1. CDR3 length: 16 residues. Germline assignment: CDR1 SGHTA and CDR2 FQGNSA. Trimming took 1 base from V and 4 from J; bases not matched to a gene: 5. The CDR3 spells CASSLGQGRSTGELFF. CDR3 nucleotide sequence: TGTGCCAGCAGCTTAGGACAGGGGCGGAGCACCGGGGAGCTGTTTTTT.

The chain uses TRBV11-3 and TRBJ2-3; no clear D gene. Germline CDR1 and CDR2: SGHNT and YENEEA. Trimming took 2 bases from V and 1 from J, leaving 7 bases between them. There are 14 residues in the CDR3. The CDR3 reads CASSLLGGTDTQYF. DNA of the CDR3: TGTGCCAGCAGCTTACTGGGCGGCACAGATACGCAGTATTTT.

This clone was seen a single time. The chain links TRBV7-2 to TRBJ2-1; maybe TRBD1 (5 bases). CDR1 is SGHTA and CDR2 is FQGNSA in the germline V gene. This CDR3 has 14 residues. V was cut by 5 bases and J by 9 bases, with 17 bases left in between. This CDR3 is CASSPLQGRSEQFF. The CDR3, as DNA: TGTGCCAGCAGCCCCCTCCAGGGCCGAAGTGAGCAGTTCTTC.

The CDR3 loop is CASSLFREAPETQYF. The CDR3 coding sequence is TGCGCCAGCAGCTTGTTCCGGGAGGCCCCAGAGACCCAGTACTTC. The chain recombines TRBV5-1 with TRBJ2-5, with TRBD2 identical over 7 bases. Trimming cost V 1 base and J 4 bases; bases outside gene matches: 7. There are 15 residues in the CDR3. Germline CDR1 is SGHRS and CDR2 is YFSETQ.

V is TRBV7-9 and J is TRBJ1-3, with unresolved D. The CDR3 totals 13 residues. CDR1 is SEHNR, CDR2 FQNEAQ, per germline (reference sequence). Trimming left V 1 base short and J 3 bases short, with 4 bases between. CDR3 amino acids: CASSLDYGNTIYF. The CDR3, as DNA: TGTGCCAGCAGCTTAGATTATGGAAACACCATATATTTT.

CDR3 in DNA: TGTGCCAGCAGCTCAAGTTGGGAGGGAAACACCATATATTTT. Translation: CASSSSWEGNTIYF. The genes are TRBV7-2 and TRBJ1-3; no clear D. Germline-derived CDR1 and CDR2 are SGHTA and FQGNSA. There are 14 residues in the CDR3. Deletions cut 4 bases from V and 4 bases from J, with 11 bases between.

This chain connects TRBV7-9 to TRBJ2-7; TRBD1 is a possible D gene (6 bases). The germline V and J ends were trimmed by 2 bases and 0 bases, with 8 bases remaining between them. The germline gives CDR1 SEHNR, CDR2 FQNEAQ (reference sequence). The CDR3 consists of 14 residues. The CDR3 spells CASSLWDTSYEQYF. CDR3 in DNA: TGTGCCAGCAGCTTATGGGACACCTCCTACGAGCAGTACTTC.

The chain couples TRBV15 to TRBJ2-3; possible D gene TRBD1, 7 bases. Germline CDR1 LNHNV, CDR2 YYDKDF (reference sequence). CDR3 size: 13 residues. Trimming took 6 bases from V and 5 from J, leaving 12 bases between them. CDR3 sequence reads: CATREGAEDTQYF. DNA of the CDR3: TGTGCCACCAGGGAGGGGGCGGAAGATACGCAGTATTTT.

V is TRBV5-1 and J is TRBJ1-6; possible D gene TRBD1, 6 bases. V was shortened by 4 bases and J by 0 bases, with 14 bases between the two germline ends. Germline V CDR1 and CDR2: SGHRS, YFSETQ. The CDR3 spans 17 residues. For the CDR3, the DNA is TGCGCCAGCAGCGAGGGACACCCGAACTCCTATAATTCACCCCTCCACTTT. Translated, it gives CASSEGHPNSYNSPLHF. The whole variable domain, remainder taken from reference TRBV5-1 and TRBJ1-6, is KAGVTQTPRYLIKTRGQQVTLSCSPISGHRSVSWYQQTPGQGLQFLFEYFSETQRNKGNFPGRFSGRQFSNSRSEMNVSTLELGDSALYLCASSEGHPNSYNSPLHFGNGTRLTVT.

This rearrangement joins TRBV2 to TRBJ2-7; 8 bases match TRBD1. V lost 2 bases to trimming and J lost 3 bases; unmatched junction nucleotides: 9. Germline CDR1 is SNHLY and CDR2 is FYNNEI. The CDR3 has 16 residues. The CDR3 DNA reads as TGTGCCAGCAGTGAATTGCGGGCAGGGGGCCGCTACGAGCAGTACTTC. Translation: CASSELRAGGRYEQYF.

The CDR3 DNA sequence: TGTGCCTGGGGTCAGGGTTTTAGCAATCAGCCCCAGCATTTT. Protein: CAWGQGFSNQPQHF. The rearrangement uses TRBV30 and TRBJ1-5; D is perhaps TRBD1 (5 bases). The CDR3 length is 14 residues. The ends were cut back, 5 bases at V and 0 bases at J, with 11 bases in the middle. CDR1 and CDR2 from the germline V gene are GTSNPN and SVGIG (reference sequence).

The V and J genes are TRBV5-1 and TRBJ2-7, with D perhaps TRBD2 (6 bases). CDR3 length: 15 amino acids. Germline CDR1 reads SGHRS; CDR2 reads YFSETQ. V shed 4 bases and J shed 2 bases, with 16 bases lying between them. Written as DNA, the CDR3 is TGCGCCAGCAGCCCTCCGGGAGCCCTCACCTACGAGCAGTACTTC. It yields the protein CASSPPGALTYEQYF.

V gene TRBV11-2 combines with J gene TRBJ1-2; TRBD1 agrees at 12 bases. The CDR3 contains 16 residues. Germline loops: CDR1 SGHAT, CDR2 FQNNGV. V lost 5 bases and J lost 3; bases outside the gene matches: 7. CDR3 in amino acids: CASSHAGTGGDYGYTF. In DNA, the CDR3 is TGTGCCAGCAGCCACGCCGGGACAGGGGGCGACTATGGCTACACCTTC. The variable domain in full, with the rest retrieved from reference TRBV11-2 and TRBJ1-2, is EAGVAQSPRYKIIEKRQSVAFWCNPISGHATLYWYQQILGQGPKLLIQFQNNGVVDDSQLPKDRFSAERLKGVDSTLKIQPAKLEDSAVYLCASSHAGTGGDYGYTFGSGTRLTVV.

This chain links TRBV5-6 with TRBJ2-3; 10 bases map to TRBD1. CDR1 and CDR2 from the germline V gene are SGHDT and YYEEEE. There are 14 residues in the CDR3. V gave up 4 bases and J gave up 4 bases; unmatched junction bases: 3. The CDR3 spells CASSQGQGADTQYF. For the CDR3, the DNA is TGTGCCAGCAGCCAAGGACAGGGGGCAGATACGCAGTATTTT.

The V gene is TRBV11-2, the J gene TRBJ2-7; the D gene is possibly TRBD2 (5 bases). Trimming removed 0 bases from V and 7 bases from J, with 13 bases in between. The CDR3 sequence is 14 residues long. Germline V CDR1 and CDR2: SGHAT, FQNNGV. CDR3 sequence: CASSLDSGWVEQYF. The CDR3 DNA reads TGTGCCAGCAGCTTAGATTCGGGGTGGGTTGAGCAGTACTTC. The full variable domain, completed using reference TRBV11-2 and TRBJ2-7, is EAGVAQSPRYKIIEKRQSVAFWCNPISGHATLYWYQQILGQGPKLLIQFQNNGVVDDSQLPKDRFSAERLKGVDSTLKIQPAKLEDSAVYLCASSLDSGWVEQYFGPGTRLTVT.

In its sample, this clone was seen once. The rearrangement uses TRBV27 and TRBJ2-5; maybe TRBD1 (6 bases). Trimming removed 5 bases from V and 5 bases from J, with 15 bases in between. This CDR3 is 14 amino acids long. Germline lookup yields CDR1 MNHEY and CDR2 SMNVEV (reference sequence). This CDR3 is CASSPQGSRETQYF. The CDR3 nucleotides are TGTGCCAGCAGTCCGCAGGGGTCTAGGGAGACCCAGTACTTC.

This sequence joins TRBV10-3 and TRBJ2-7, with 10 bases fitting TRBD2. Unmatched junction bases numbered 0, after V lost 4 bases and J lost 3 bases. This CDR3 is 13 amino acids long. Per germline, CDR1 ENHRY and CDR2 SYGVKD. CDR3 sequence (DNA): TGTGCCATCAGTGGGACTAGCGGCTACGAGCAGTACTTC. Its translation: CAISGTSGYEQYF.